The 27 T cell receptor beta chains given below trace back to one sample, sequenced in a study of technical replicates of blood from a handful of donors. TCRdb keeps only in-frame clones here, not all; method: immunoSEQ multiplex PCR. The data show 45,000 to 60,000 clones, with approximately 94% seen just once and about 0.39% held by the top ten. Material: T cells isolated from PBMCs. The receptor set was obtained from a human donor in good health.

The V gene is TRBV19, the J gene TRBJ1-2; a weak D match, TRBD1 (6 bases). Trimming removed 4 bases from V and 8 bases from J, with 14 bases in between. Germline CDR1 LNHDA, CDR2 SQIVND (reference sequence). The CDR3 is made up of 13 amino acids. This chain's CDR3 is CASSNRVGPGYTF. As DNA, the CDR3 is TGTGCCAGTAGTAACAGGGTTGGTCCGGGCTACACCTTC.

The V call is TRBV20-1, the J call TRBJ2-1, with D tentatively TRBD2 (5 bases). Germline assignment: CDR1 DFQATT and CDR2 SNEGSKA (reference sequence). The CDR3 totals 11 residues. V lost 1 base, J lost 15 bases, and 13 bases lay in between. The chain's CDR3 is CSARGAGGWFF. The CDR3 nucleotides are TGCAGTGCTAGAGGTGCGGGTGGCTGGTTCTTC.

The V gene is TRBV28, the J gene TRBJ1-1, with TRBD1 as a possible D gene (5 bases). Germline V gene lookup returns CDR1 MDHEN and CDR2 SYDVKM. Trimming cost V 3 bases and J 0 bases, with 17 bases left between them. The CDR3 totals 17 residues. CDR3 nucleotide sequence: TGTGCCAGCAGTTTGGGGGGATTTGGGGTTATGAACACTGAAGCTTTCTTT. Translating gives CASSLGGFGVMNTEAFF.

This clone was recorded only once. CDR3 loop: CAWSAGRDTDTQYF. The CDR3 bases are TGTGCCTGGAGTGCCGGCCGGGACACCGATACGCAGTATTTT. V is TRBV30 and J is TRBJ2-3; maybe TRBD1 (6 bases). The V and J ends lost 1 base and 6 bases respectively, with 14 bases between them. The CDR3 totals 14 residues. Looked up from germline, CDR1 is GTSNPN and CDR2 is SVGIG (reference sequence). Supplemented by reference TRBV30 and TRBJ2-3, the full variable domain reads SQTIHQWPATLVQPVGSPLSLECTVEGTSNPNLYWYRQAAGRGLQLLFYSVGIGQISSEVPQNLSASRPQDRQFILSSKKLLLSDSGFYLCAWSAGRDTDTQYFGPGTRLTVL.

In its sample, this clone was seen a few times. V gene TRBV10-3 combines with J gene TRBJ1-2; tentatively, D is TRBD1 (6 bases). CDR1 is ENHRY, CDR2 SYGVKD, per germline. V was cut by 4 bases and J by 3 bases, with 9 bases left in between. This CDR3 is 13 amino acids long. CDR3 nucleotides: TGTGCCATCAGTGGGACAGATTACTATGGCTACACCTTC. Protein: CAISGTDYYGYTF.

The V gene is TRBV14, the J gene TRBJ2-1; D gene unclear. Germline CDR1 SGHDN, CDR2 FVKESK. V lost 1 base to trimming and J lost 7 bases, with 8 bases between them. The CDR3 is made up of 13 amino acids. In DNA form, the CDR3 reads TGTGCCAGCAGCCAAGGCAACCTAAATGAGCAGTTCTTC. Translation: CASSQGNLNEQFF.

This chain joins TRBV7-2 and TRBJ2-7; no reliable D call. The CDR3 length is 13 residues. Trimming removed 1 base at V and 2 bases at J, with 6 bases between. Per germline, CDR1 SGHTA and CDR2 FQGNSA. CDR3 DNA sequence: TGTGCCAGCAGCTTAGTGGCAACCTACGAGCAGTACTTC. Encoded protein: CASSLVATYEQYF.

As for this clone: It is unclear where the CDR3 begins or ends on the DNA, so no DNA is shown, and the CDR3 is as TCRdb lists it. The chain joins TRBV21-1 to TRBJ1-4. TRBV21-1 is a pseudogene segment. A total of 16 residues make up the CDR3, ends included. This chain's CDR3 is CASSKVGGGANEKLFF.

The genes are TRBV14 and TRBJ1-5; 7 bases align to TRBD1. The trim removed 4 bases at V and 5 bases at J, leaving 2 bases unmatched. The germline V gene has CDR1 SGHDN and CDR2 FVKESK. The CDR3 is made up of 13 amino acids. CDR3 nucleotides: TGTGCCAGCAGCCGGGACAGCGATCAGCCCCAGCATTTT. It codes for CASSRDSDQPQHF.

The chain combines TRBV15 with TRBJ2-5; maybe TRBD1 (7 bases). The CDR3 covers 14 residues. Trimming took off 1 base at V and 4 bases at J, with 10 bases between the two ends. CDR1 and CDR2 (germline): LNHNV, YYDKDF (reference sequence). The chain's CDR3 is CATSRGQGGETQYF. CDR3 coding DNA: TGTGCCACCAGCAGAGGTCAGGGGGGAGAGACCCAGTACTTC.

The chain uses TRBV7-9 and TRBJ1-2; D is undetermined. V was clipped by 3 bases and J by 4 bases, with 12 bases between them. The CDR3 sequence is 14 residues long. Germline V gives CDR1 SEHNR, CDR2 FQNEAQ (reference sequence). For the CDR3, the DNA is TGTGCCAGCAGCTTTGATGAGGGCCCCTATGGCTACACCTTC. Amino acid sequence: CASSFDEGPYGYTF.

This rearrangement joins TRBV10-3 to TRBJ2-7; a possible D gene is TRBD1 (5 bases). V was clipped by 3 bases and J by 0 bases, with 9 bases between them. CDR1 and CDR2 from the germline V gene are ENHRY and SYGVKD. The CDR3 is made up of 14 amino acids. CDR3 loop: CAISDRDSSYEQYF. The CDR3 DNA reads TGTGCCATCAGTGACAGAGACAGCTCCTACGAGCAGTACTTC.

This rearrangement joins TRBV28 to TRBJ2-7; the match to TRBD1 covers 7 bases. The CDR3 has 15 amino acids. V shed 6 bases and J 2 bases; nucleotides not matched to a gene: 10. CDR1 is MDHEN, CDR2 SYDVKM, per germline. CDR3 in DNA: TGTGCCAGCAGCGAGCCGGGACAGTACCCCTACGAGCAGTACTTC. Amino acid sequence: CASSEPGQYPYEQYF.

The chain employs TRBV29-1 and TRBJ1-1; D is uncertain. Trimming pared 2 bases from V and 3 bases from J, leaving 16 bases between. Germline lookup yields CDR1 SQVTM and CDR2 ANQGSEA. CDR3 length: 15 amino acids. The CDR3 region has the DNA TGCAGCGTTGAAAGTCCGAGACACTTGGACACTGAAGCTTTCTTT. Protein: CSVESPRHLDTEAFF.

This clone showed up just once. The V call is TRBV2, the J call TRBJ2-7; the D gene is possibly TRBD2 (6 bases). Trimming shortened V by 6 bases and J by 3 bases, and 15 bases separated the two germline ends. This CDR3 contains 14 residues. Germline V gene sequence: CDR1 SNHLY, CDR2 FYNNEI. The CDR3 coding sequence is TGTGCCAGCAGGGCTTTGCGGGGATACTACGAGCAGTACTTC. It yields the protein CASRALRGYYEQYF.

The V and J genes are TRBV10-3 and TRBJ2-7; the D gene is possibly TRBD2 (5 bases). CDR3 length: 15 residues. Per germline, CDR1 ENHRY and CDR2 SYGVKD. Deletions cut 6 bases from V and 0 bases from J, with 15 bases between. The CDR3 protein is CAISTLGRDSYEQYF. The CDR3 coding sequence is TGTGCCATCAGCACCCTAGGACGGGACTCCTACGAGCAGTACTTC.

V gene TRBV30 combines with J gene TRBJ1-1; TRBD1 is a possible D gene (6 bases). This CDR3 is built from 12 residues. Trimming removed 7 bases from V and 0 bases from J, with 9 bases in between. CDR1 and CDR2 (germline): GTSNPN, SVGIG (reference sequence). The CDR3 reads CASDRLNTEAFF. The CDR3 nucleotides read TGTGCCTCCGACAGGTTGAACACTGAAGCTTTCTTT.

This chain joins TRBV19 and TRBJ1-5, with D hard to call. CDR3 length: 11 residues. Per the germline V gene, CDR1 is LNHDA and CDR2 is SQIVND (reference sequence). The V gene lost 10 bases and the J gene lost 6 bases, with 10 bases spanning the gap. CDR3 loop: CANHFGQPQHF. CDR3 sequence (DNA): TGTGCCAACCATTTCGGTCAGCCCCAGCATTTT.

The rearrangement joins TRBV6-1 to TRBJ1-2; 7 bases line up with TRBD1. Trimming removed 8 bases from V and 6 bases from J; junction bases left unmatched: 9. Germline CDR1 MNHNS, CDR2 SASEGT. CDR3 size: 13 residues. The CDR3 sequence: CASLRTGRDGYTF. The CDR3 DNA reads as TGTGCCAGCCTGAGGACAGGAAGGGATGGCTACACCTTC.

This clone turned up a few times. DNA of the CDR3: TGTGCCAGCAGTTTGGGGGCGGAGGCTGAAGCTTTCTTT. Its translation is CASSLGAEAEAFF. The chain combines TRBV27 with TRBJ1-1, with D possibly TRBD1 on 6 matching bases. This CDR3 has 13 amino acids. Germline V gene lookup returns CDR1 MNHEY and CDR2 SMNVEV (reference sequence). V was shortened by 3 bases and J by 6 bases, with 11 bases between the two germline ends.

The sample holds one count of this clone. The J gene is TRBJ2-7, the V gene TRBV28; 8 positions match TRBD2. The CDR3 covers 16 residues. Unmatched junction bases numbered 6, after V lost 2 bases and J lost 0 bases. Germline CDR1 reads MDHEN; CDR2 reads SYDVKM. This CDR3 reads CASSLKTSASSYEQYF. In DNA, the CDR3 is TGTGCCAGCAGTTTAAAGACTAGCGCGAGCTCCTACGAGCAGTACTTC.

The chain combines TRBV4-1 with TRBJ2-3, with unresolved D. V was pared by 6 bases and J by 6 bases, with 7 bases between. Germline loops: CDR1 MGHRA, CDR2 YSYEKL. The length of the CDR3 is 11 residues. DNA of the CDR3: TGCGCCAGCAGACTTTTGGATACGCAGTATTTT. This codes for CASRLLDTQYF.

The chain couples TRBV6-6 to TRBJ1-1; D not certain. The ends were cut back, 2 bases at V and 4 bases at J, with 14 bases in the middle. The CDR3 has 15 residues. Germline V CDR1 and CDR2: MNHNY, SVGAGI (reference sequence). The CDR3 nucleotides read TGTGCCAGCAGTTACGCCGGGGTAGCGGGCACTGAAGCTTTCTTT. Its translation is CASSYAGVAGTEAFF.

This chain uses TRBV25-1 with TRBJ2-7; possible D gene TRBD2, 5 bases. This CDR3 is 13 amino acids long. Looked up from germline, CDR1 is MGHDK and CDR2 is SYGVNS. Trimming removed 3 bases from V and 6 bases from J, with 12 bases in between. The CDR3 loop reads CASSDGLRGEQYF. The CDR3 coding sequence is TGTGCCAGCAGTGACGGCCTTCGGGGCGAGCAGTACTTC.

The chain is built from TRBV6-1 and TRBJ2-3, with D hard to call. Per the germline V gene, CDR1 is MNHNS and CDR2 is SASEGT. The CDR3 has 19 residues. Trimming pared 2 bases from V and 3 bases from J, leaving 24 bases between. The CDR3 DNA reads TGTGCCAGCAGTGAAAATTACGGGTATTTTGGCGTCGGGACAGATACGCAGTATTTT. Amino acids: CASSENYGYFGVGTDTQYF.

The rearrangement joins TRBV12-5 to TRBJ1-2, with TRBD1 matching 8 bases. From germline, CDR1 is LGHNT and CDR2 FRNRAP. The CDR3 consists of 14 residues. With 3 bases clipped from V and 6 bases from J, the junction kept 6 bases outside the gene matches. The CDR3 reads CASGFWTGRDGYTF. The CDR3 region has the DNA TGTGCTAGTGGTTTCTGGACAGGGAGGGATGGCTACACCTTC.

J is TRBJ1-1 and V is TRBV4-3, with D unclear. CDR1 is LGHNA, CDR2 YSLEER, per germline. The CDR3 spans 17 residues. Trimming pared 1 base from V and 0 bases from J, leaving 15 bases between. The DNA for the CDR3 is TGCGCCAGCAGCCAAGCCCCGGGAGGGTTGATGAACACTGAAGCTTTCTTT. Amino acids: CASSQAPGGLMNTEAFF.